This TCR beta chain derives from a study of cytomegalovirus exposure and HLA in healthy donors. About this clone: As yet, its antigen is unknown.

The study's findings and limits: In a later analysis, several top co-occurrence clusters appeared linked to parvovirus B19, influenza, CMV and Epstein-Barr virus.

A multiplex PCR was run with 60 Vbeta primers and 13 Jbeta primers. The protocol was immunoSEQ multiplex PCR, while the TCRdb copy is restricted to in-frame clones and leaves out a portion. The table includes about 120,000 clones, around 63% detected once. Sequencing used PBMCs. This TCR was sampled from a man aged 35-49 years in good health and CMV-seropositive.

CDR3 in amino acids: CASSYSNRFTYEQYF. Written as DNA, the CDR3 is TGTGCCAGCAGTTACTCGAACAGGTTTACCTACGAGCAGTACTTC. This chain connects TRBV6-5 to TRBJ2-7, with D possibly being TRBD1 (5 bases). This CDR3 has 15 residues. V was clipped by 0 bases and J by 2 bases, with 11 bases between them. CDR1 MNHEY and CDR2 SVGAGI come from the germline V gene.